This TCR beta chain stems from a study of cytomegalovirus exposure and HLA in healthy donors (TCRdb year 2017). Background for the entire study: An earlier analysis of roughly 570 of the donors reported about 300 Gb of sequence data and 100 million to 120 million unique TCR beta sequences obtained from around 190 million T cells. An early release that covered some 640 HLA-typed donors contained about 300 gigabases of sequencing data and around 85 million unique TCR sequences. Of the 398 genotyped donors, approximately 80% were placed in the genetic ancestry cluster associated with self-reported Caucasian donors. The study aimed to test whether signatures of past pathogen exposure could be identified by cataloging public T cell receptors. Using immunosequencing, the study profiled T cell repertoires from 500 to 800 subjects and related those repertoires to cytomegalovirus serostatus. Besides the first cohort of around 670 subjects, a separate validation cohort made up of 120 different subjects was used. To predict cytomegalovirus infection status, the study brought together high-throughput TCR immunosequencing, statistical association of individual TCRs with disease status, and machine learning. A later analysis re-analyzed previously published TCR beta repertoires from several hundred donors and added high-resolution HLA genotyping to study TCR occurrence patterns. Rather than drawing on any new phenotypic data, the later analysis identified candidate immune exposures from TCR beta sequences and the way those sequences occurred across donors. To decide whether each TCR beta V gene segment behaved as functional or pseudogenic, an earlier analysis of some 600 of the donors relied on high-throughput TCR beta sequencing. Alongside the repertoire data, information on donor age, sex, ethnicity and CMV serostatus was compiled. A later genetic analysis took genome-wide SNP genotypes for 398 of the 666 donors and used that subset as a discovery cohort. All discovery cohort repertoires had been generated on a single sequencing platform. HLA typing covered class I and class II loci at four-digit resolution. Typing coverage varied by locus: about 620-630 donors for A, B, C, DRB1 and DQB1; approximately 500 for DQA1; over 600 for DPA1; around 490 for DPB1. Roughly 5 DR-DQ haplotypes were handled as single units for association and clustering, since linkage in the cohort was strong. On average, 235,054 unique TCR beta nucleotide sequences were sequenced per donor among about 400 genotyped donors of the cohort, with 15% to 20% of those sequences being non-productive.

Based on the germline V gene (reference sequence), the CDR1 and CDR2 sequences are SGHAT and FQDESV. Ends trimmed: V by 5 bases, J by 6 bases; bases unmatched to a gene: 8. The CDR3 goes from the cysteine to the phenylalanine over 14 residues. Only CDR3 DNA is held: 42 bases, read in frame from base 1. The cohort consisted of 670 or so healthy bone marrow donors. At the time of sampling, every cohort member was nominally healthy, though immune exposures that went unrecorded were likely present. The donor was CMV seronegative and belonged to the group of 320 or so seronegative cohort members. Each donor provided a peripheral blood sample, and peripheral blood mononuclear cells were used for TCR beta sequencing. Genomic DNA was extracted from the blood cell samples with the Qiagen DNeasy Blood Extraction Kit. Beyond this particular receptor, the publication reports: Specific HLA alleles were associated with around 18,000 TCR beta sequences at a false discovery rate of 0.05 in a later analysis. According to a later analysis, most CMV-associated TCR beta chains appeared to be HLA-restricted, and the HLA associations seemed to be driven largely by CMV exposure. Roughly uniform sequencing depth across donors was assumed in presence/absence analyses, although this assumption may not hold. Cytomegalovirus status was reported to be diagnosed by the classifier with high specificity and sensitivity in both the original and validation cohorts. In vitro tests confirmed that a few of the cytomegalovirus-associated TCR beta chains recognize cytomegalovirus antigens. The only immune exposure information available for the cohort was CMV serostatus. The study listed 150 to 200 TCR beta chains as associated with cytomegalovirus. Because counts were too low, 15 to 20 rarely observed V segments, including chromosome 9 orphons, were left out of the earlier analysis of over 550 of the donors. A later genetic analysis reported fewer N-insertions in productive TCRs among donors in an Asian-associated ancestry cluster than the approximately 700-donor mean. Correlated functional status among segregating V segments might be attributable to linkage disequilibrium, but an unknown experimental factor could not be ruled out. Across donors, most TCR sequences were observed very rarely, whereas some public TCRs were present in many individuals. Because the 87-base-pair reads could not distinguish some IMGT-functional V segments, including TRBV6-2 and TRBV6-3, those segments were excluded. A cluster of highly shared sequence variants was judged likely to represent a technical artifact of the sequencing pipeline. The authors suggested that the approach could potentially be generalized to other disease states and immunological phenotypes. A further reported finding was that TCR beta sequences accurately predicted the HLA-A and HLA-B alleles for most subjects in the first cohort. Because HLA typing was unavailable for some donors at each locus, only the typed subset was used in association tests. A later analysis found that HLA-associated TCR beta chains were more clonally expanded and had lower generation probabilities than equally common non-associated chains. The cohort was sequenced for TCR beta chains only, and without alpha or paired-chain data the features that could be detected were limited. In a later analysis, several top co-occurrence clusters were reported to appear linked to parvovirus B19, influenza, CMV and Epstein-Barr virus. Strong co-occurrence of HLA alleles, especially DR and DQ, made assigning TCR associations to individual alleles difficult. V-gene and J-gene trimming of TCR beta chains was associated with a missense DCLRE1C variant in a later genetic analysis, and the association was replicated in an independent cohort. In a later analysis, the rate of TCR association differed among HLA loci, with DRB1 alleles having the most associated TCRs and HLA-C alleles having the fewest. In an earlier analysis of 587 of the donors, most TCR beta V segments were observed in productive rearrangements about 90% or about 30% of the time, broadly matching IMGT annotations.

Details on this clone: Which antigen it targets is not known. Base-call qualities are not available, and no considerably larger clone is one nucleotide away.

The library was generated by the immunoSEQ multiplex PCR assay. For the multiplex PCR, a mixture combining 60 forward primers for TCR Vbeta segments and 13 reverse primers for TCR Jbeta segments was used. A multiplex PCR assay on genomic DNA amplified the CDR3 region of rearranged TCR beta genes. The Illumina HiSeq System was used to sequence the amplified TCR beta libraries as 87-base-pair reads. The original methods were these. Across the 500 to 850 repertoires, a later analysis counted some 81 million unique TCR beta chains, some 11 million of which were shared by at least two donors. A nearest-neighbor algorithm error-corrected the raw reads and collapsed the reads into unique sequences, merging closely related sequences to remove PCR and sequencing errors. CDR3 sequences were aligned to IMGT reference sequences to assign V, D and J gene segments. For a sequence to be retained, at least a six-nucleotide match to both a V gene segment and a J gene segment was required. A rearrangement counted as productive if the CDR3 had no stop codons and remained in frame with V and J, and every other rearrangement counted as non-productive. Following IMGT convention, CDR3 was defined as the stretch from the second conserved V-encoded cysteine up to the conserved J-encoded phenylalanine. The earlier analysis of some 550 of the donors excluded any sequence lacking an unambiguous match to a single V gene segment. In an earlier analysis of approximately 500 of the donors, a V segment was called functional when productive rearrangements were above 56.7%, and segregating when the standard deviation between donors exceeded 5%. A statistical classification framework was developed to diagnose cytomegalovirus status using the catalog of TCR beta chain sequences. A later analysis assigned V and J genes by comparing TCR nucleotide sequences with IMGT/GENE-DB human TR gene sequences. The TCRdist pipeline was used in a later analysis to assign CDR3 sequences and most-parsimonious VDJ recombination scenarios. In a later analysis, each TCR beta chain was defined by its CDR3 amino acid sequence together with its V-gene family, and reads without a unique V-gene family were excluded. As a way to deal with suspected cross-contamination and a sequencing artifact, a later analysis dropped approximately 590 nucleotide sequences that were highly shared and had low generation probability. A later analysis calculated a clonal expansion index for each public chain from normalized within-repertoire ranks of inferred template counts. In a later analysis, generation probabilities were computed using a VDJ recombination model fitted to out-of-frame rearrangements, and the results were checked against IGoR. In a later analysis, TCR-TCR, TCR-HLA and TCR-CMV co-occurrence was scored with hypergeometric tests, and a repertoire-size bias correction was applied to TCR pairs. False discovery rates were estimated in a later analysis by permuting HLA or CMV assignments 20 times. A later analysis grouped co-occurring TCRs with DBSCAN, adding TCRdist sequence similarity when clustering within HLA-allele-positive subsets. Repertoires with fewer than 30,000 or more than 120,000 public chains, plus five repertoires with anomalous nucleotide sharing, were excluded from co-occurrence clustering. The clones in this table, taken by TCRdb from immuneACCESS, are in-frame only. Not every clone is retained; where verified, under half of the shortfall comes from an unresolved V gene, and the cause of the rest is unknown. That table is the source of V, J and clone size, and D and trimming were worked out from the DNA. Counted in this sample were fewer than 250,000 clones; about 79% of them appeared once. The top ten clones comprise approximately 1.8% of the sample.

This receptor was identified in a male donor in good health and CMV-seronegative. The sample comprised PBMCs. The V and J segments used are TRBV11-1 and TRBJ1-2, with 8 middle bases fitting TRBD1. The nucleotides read TGTGCCAGCAGCCGACAGGGGAGGAAGGATGGCTACACCTTC. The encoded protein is CASSRQGRKDGYTF.